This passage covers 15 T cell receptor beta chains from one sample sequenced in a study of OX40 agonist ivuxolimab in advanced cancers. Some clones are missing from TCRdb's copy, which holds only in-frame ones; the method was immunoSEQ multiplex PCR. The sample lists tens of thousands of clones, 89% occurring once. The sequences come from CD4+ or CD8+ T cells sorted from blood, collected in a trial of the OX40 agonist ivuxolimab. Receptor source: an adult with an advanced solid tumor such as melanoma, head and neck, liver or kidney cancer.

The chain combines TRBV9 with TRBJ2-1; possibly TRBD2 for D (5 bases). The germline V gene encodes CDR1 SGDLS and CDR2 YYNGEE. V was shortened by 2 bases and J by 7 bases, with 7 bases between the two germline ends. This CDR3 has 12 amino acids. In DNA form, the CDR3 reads TGTGCCAGCAGCGTCTCGGGGAATGAGCAGTTCTTC. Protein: CASSVSGNEQFF.

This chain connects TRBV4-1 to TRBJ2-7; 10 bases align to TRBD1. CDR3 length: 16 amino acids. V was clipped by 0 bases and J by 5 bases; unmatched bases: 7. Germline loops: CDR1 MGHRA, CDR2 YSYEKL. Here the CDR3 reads CASSQEVGTGVDEQYF. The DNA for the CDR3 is TGCGCCAGCAGCCAAGAAGTGGGGACAGGGGTAGACGAGCAGTACTTC.

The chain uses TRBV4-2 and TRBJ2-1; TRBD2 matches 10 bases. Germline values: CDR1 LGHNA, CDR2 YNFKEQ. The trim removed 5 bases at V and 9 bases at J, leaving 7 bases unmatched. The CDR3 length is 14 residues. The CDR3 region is CASSFGTSAGEQFF. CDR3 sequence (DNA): TGTGCCAGCAGCTTTGGGACTAGCGCCGGTGAGCAGTTCTTC.

CDR3 bases: TGTGCCTGGAGTGTTTGGGGCGGCGACGAGCAGTACTTC. Translating it yields CAWSVWGGDEQYF. The rearrangement joins TRBV30 to TRBJ2-7; D is possibly TRBD1 (5 bases). V gave up 0 bases and J gave up 5 bases, with 11 bases separating them. Germline CDR1 reads GTSNPN; CDR2 reads SVGIG (reference sequence). The CDR3 covers 13 residues.

Here the CDR3 DNA reads TGTGCCAGCAGTTTAAGTGGGGGGCATGGCACTGAAGCTTTCTTT. Protein sequence: CASSLSGGHGTEAFF. V usage is TRBV27 and J usage is TRBJ1-1, with D possibly being TRBD1 (6 bases). The CDR3 runs 15 residues. Germline V gives CDR1 MNHEY, CDR2 SMNVEV (reference sequence). V was trimmed by 2 bases and J by 4 bases, leaving 14 bases between them.

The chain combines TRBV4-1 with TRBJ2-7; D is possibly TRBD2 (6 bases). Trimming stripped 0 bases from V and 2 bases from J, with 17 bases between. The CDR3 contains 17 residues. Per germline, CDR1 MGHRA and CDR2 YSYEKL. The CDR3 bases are TGCGCCAGCAGCCAAGAGGCCCCAGCGGGCGCGGCCTACGAGCAGTACTTC. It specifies CASSQEAPAGAAYEQYF.

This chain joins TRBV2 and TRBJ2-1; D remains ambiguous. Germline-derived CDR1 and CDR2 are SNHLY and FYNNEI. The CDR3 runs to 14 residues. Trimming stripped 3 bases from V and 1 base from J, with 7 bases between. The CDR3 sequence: CASSEMGSYNEQFF. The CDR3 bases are TGTGCCAGCAGTGAGATGGGGTCCTACAATGAGCAGTTCTTC.

The CDR3 is CASSQQTLTDTQYF. The DNA for the CDR3 is TGTGCCAGCAGCCAGCAGACCCTGACGGATACGCAGTATTTT. V gene TRBV5-6 combines with J gene TRBJ2-3; D gene uncertain. Looked up from germline, CDR1 is SGHDT and CDR2 is YYEEEE. The CDR3 sequence is 14 residues long. V gave up 4 bases and J gave up 6 bases, with 15 bases separating them. The full variable domain, rest sourced from reference TRBV5-6 and TRBJ2-3, is DAGVTQSPTHLIKTRGQQVTLRCSPKSGHDTVSWYQQALGQGPQFIFQYYEEEERQRGNFPDRFSGHQFPNYSSELNVNALLLGDSALYLCASSQQTLTDTQYFGPGTRLTVL.

The CDR3 sequence: CASSIHPFAPEAFF. The CDR3 nucleotides read TGTGCCAGTAGTATTCACCCTTTTGCACCCGAAGCTTTCTTT. This chain links TRBV19 with TRBJ1-1; D unclear. The germline CDR1 and CDR2 sequences are LNHDA and SQIVND (reference sequence). This CDR3 comprises 14 residues. Trimming left V 3 bases short and J 8 bases short, with 16 bases between.

In DNA, the CDR3 is TGTGCCAGCAGCTTGAGCGGGGGCTACACAGATACGCAGTATTTT. Its translation is CASSLSGGYTDTQYF. The gene calls are TRBV7-8 and TRBJ2-3; 8 nucleotides line up with TRBD2. With V trimmed by 3 bases and J by 2 bases, 4 bases remained unmatched. Germline CDR1 SGHVS, CDR2 FQNEAQ. There are 15 residues in the CDR3.

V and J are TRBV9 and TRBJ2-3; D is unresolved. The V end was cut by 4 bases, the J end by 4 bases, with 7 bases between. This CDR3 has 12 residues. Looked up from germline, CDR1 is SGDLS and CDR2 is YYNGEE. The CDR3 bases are TGTGCCAGCAGCCCTAATCCAGATACGCAGTATTTT. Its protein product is CASSPNPDTQYF.

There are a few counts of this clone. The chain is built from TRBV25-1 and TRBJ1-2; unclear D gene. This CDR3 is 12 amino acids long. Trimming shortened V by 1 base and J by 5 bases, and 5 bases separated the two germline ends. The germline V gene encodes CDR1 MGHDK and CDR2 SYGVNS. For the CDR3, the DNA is TGTGCCAGCAGTGAATTTGTGTATGGCTACACCTTC. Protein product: CASSEFVYGYTF.

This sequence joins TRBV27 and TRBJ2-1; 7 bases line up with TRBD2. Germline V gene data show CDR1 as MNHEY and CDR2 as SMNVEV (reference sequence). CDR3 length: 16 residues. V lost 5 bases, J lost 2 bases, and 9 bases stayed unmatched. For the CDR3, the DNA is TGTGCCAGCAGTCCCCGGACTAGTCTTCCCTACAATGAGCAGTTCTTC. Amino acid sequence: CASSPRTSLPYNEQFF.

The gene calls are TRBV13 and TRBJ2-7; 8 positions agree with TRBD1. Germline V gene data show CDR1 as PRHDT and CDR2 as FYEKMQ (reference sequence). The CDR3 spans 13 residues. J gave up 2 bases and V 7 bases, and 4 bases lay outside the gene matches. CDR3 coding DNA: TGTGCCAGCACCACAGGGGGAGCCTACGAGCAGTACTTC. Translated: CASTTGGAYEQYF.

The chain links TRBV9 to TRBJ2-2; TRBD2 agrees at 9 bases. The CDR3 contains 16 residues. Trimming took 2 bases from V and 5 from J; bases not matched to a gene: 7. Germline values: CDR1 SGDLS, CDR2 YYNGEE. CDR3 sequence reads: CASSVRAGGGTGELFF. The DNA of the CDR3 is TGTGCCAGCAGCGTCAGAGCGGGAGGAGGTACCGGGGAGCTGTTTTTT.